What follows are 27 T cell receptor beta chains derived from one specimen sequenced in a study of beta chain features in type 1 diabetes. No antigen has been identified for these receptors. The sequenced template was cDNA made from the entire isolated RNA. Assay: immunoSEQ multiplex PCR; the TCRdb copy retains only in-frame clones and omits some. The sample yields 250,000 to 300,000 clones, around 24% seen once. Notes on the study in general: Type 1 diabetes patients showed a moderate but significant shortening of TCRB CDR3s in all four CD4+ subsets.

Input material: naive CD4+ T cells from blood. Receptors originate from a woman aged 25 to 39 with type 1 diabetes.

The chain links TRBV19 to TRBJ1-5; 10 nucleotides agree with TRBD1. The germline V gene has CDR1 LNHDA and CDR2 SQIVND (reference sequence). Losses at the gene ends were 10 bases for V and 2 bases for J; bases not matched to a gene: 5. This CDR3 contains 14 residues. The CDR3 region is CATCGTGGNQPQHF. CDR3 bases: TGTGCCACGTGTGGGACAGGGGGCAATCAGCCCCAGCATTTT.

The rearrangement joins TRBV19 to TRBJ2-3, with D possibly TRBD2 on 5 matching bases. The CDR3 sequence is 14 residues long. The germline V gene encodes CDR1 LNHDA and CDR2 SQIVND (reference sequence). Trimming removed 6 bases at V and 1 base at J, with 11 bases between. Here the CDR3 DNA reads TGTGCCAGTAGAACCGGAGGACGCACAGATACGCAGTATTTT. Its translation: CASRTGGRTDTQYF. Based on the CDR3 plus reference TRBV19 and TRBJ2-3, the full variable domain is DGGITQSPKYLFRKEGQNVTLSCEQNLNHDAMYWYRQDPGQGLRLIYYSQIVNDFQKGDIAEGYSVSREKKESFPLTVTSAQKNPTAFYLCASRTGGRTDTQYFGPGTRLTVL.

V and J are TRBV15 and TRBJ2-7, with a weak D call TRBD2 (5 bases). Germline V gene sequence: CDR1 LNHNV, CDR2 YYDKDF (reference sequence). V lost 2 bases and J lost 3, with 8 bases in between. This CDR3 spans 13 amino acids. CDR3 DNA sequence: TGTGCCACCAGCAGACTAGCCAACTACGAGCAGTACTTC. Translation gives CATSRLANYEQYF.

V usage is TRBV5-1 and J usage is TRBJ2-1, with 7 bases lining up with TRBD2. CDR3 length equals 14 residues. Germline V gene lookup returns CDR1 SGHRS and CDR2 YFSETQ. The V and J ends lost 2 bases and 3 bases, in that order; junction bases with no gene match: 2. CDR3 sequence: CASSFGTIYNEQFF. As DNA, the CDR3 is TGCGCCAGCAGCTTTGGGACTATCTACAATGAGCAGTTCTTC.

This clone was seen more than once but under ten times. V and J are TRBV19 and TRBJ1-5, with D possibly being TRBD1 (5 bases). Looked up from germline, CDR1 is LNHDA and CDR2 is SQIVND (reference sequence). This CDR3 comprises 15 residues. V gave up 0 bases and J gave up 10 bases, with 16 bases separating them. The CDR3 reads CASSIDGANSKPQHF. The DNA of the CDR3 is TGTGCCAGTAGTATAGATGGGGCTAACTCAAAACCCCAGCATTTT.

This clone was detected a few times. The rearrangement uses TRBV14 and TRBJ1-2, with TRBD1 as a possible D gene (6 bases). This CDR3 spans 14 amino acids. Germline CDR1 SGHDN, CDR2 FVKESK. Trimming removed 0 bases at V and 4 bases at J, with 9 bases between. The CDR3 DNA follows: TGTGCCAGCAGCCAAGATGCGGGGGCCTATGGCTACACCTTC. Its translation is CASSQDAGAYGYTF.

This clone was seen a few times. The CDR3 loop reads CASSDRGVNTEAFF. The CDR3 DNA is TGTGCCAGCAGTGACCGGGGGGTGAACACTGAAGCTTTCTTT. V usage is TRBV28 and J usage is TRBJ1-1; TRBD1 might be the D (5 bases). Trimming cost V 5 bases and J 0 bases, with 10 bases left between them. CDR1 is MDHEN and CDR2 is SYDVKM in the germline V gene. The CDR3 length is 14 residues.

This clone has more than one count but fewer than ten. The rearrangement uses TRBV29-1 and TRBJ2-7; TRBD1 is a possible D gene (6 bases). Germline V CDR1 and CDR2: SQVTM, ANQGSEA. The CDR3 contains 14 residues. V lost 3 bases to trimming and J lost 6 bases, with 18 bases between them. CDR3 residues: CSVDLGRGTSEQYF. For the CDR3, the DNA is TGCAGCGTTGACTTGGGCAGGGGAACGTCCGAGCAGTACTTC.

The V and J genes are TRBV29-1 and TRBJ1-4, with D possibly TRBD1 on 5 matching bases. V shed 7 bases and J shed 7 bases, with 16 bases lying between them. Germline CDR1 reads SQVTM; CDR2 reads ANQGSEA. The CDR3 totals 13 residues. The CDR3 DNA reads as TGCAGCGCCCGATTAAGGGGTGGTGAAAAACTGTTTTTT. Amino acid sequence: CSARLRGGEKLFF.

V usage is TRBV7-9 and J usage is TRBJ1-1, with D tentatively TRBD1 (6 bases). The CDR3 totals 14 residues. Germline V gene sequence: CDR1 SEHNR, CDR2 FQNEAQ (reference sequence). Trimming pared 7 bases from V and 5 bases from J, leaving 17 bases between. CDR3 sequence reads: CASTSRRGGTEAFF. In nucleotides, the CDR3 is TGTGCCAGCACCTCGCGCAGGGGCGGTACTGAAGCTTTCTTT.

On this clone: Other nucleotide sequences from this sample produce the same CDR3. The chain employs TRBV20-1 and TRBJ2-5; no clear D. This CDR3 region has 10 residues. Germline V CDR1 and CDR2: DFQATT, SNEGSKA (reference sequence). V gave up 5 bases and J gave up 2 bases, with 3 bases separating them. Here the CDR3 DNA reads TGCAGTGCTCTTCAAGAGACCCAGTACTTC. Translated: CSALQETQYF.

This clone came up a few times. The rearrangement links TRBV27 to TRBJ2-4, with D perhaps TRBD1 (5 bases). The germline CDR1 and CDR2 sequences are MNHEY and SMNVEV (reference sequence). The CDR3 spans 14 residues. Between the trimmed V and J ends, which lost 7 bases and 8 bases, there was a span of 18 bases. CDR3 loop: CASTEVTVMDIQYF. CDR3 in DNA: TGTGCCAGCACCGAGGTGACAGTAATGGACATTCAGTACTTC.

This chain joins TRBV5-1 and TRBJ2-7; weak D call: TRBD2 (6 bases). There are 15 residues in the CDR3. Germline CDR1 SGHRS, CDR2 YFSETQ. The ends were cut back, 4 bases at V and 2 bases at J, with 16 bases in the middle. The CDR3 loop reads CASSLGGLGPYEQYF. CDR3 coding DNA: TGCGCCAGCAGCCTCGGGGGACTCGGGCCCTACGAGCAGTACTTC. The whole variable domain, remainder taken from reference TRBV5-1 and TRBJ2-7, is KAGVTQTPRYLIKTRGQQVTLSCSPISGHRSVSWYQQTPGQGLQFLFEYFSETQRNKGNFPGRFSGRQFSNSRSEMNVSTLELGDSALYLCASSLGGLGPYEQYFGPGTRLTVT.

The rearrangement links TRBV28 to TRBJ2-7; the D gene is possibly TRBD1 (5 bases). Trimming pared 2 bases from V and 2 bases from J, leaving 10 bases between. The germline CDR1 and CDR2 sequences are MDHEN and SYDVKM. The CDR3 runs 14 residues. CDR3 nucleotide sequence: TGTGCCAGCAGTTTAGTACAGGACACCTACGAGCAGTACTTC. Translated: CASSLVQDTYEQYF.

The rearrangement uses TRBV19 and TRBJ2-5; D not certain. This CDR3 is 15 amino acids long. The V gene lost 2 bases and the J gene lost 2 bases, with 12 bases spanning the gap. CDR1 and CDR2 from the germline V gene are LNHDA and SQIVND (reference sequence). The CDR3: CASSILVGPQETQYF. The CDR3 region has the DNA TGTGCCAGTAGTATACTAGTTGGTCCTCAAGAGACCCAGTACTTC.

V is TRBV5-1 and J is TRBJ2-1; possibly TRBD1 for D (5 bases). V was trimmed by 4 bases and J by 0 bases, leaving 17 bases between them. This CDR3 has 17 amino acids. CDR1 and CDR2 from the germline V gene are SGHRS and YFSETQ. The CDR3 region is CASSRVRDSYSYNEQFF. Written as DNA, the CDR3 is TGCGCCAGCAGCCGCGTTCGAGACAGCTACTCCTACAATGAGCAGTTCTTC.

This clone has just a few counts. The chain is built from TRBV29-1 and TRBJ2-3, with D unresolved. Germline CDR1 reads SQVTM; CDR2 reads ANQGSEA. The CDR3 length is 9 residues. Trimming removed 6 bases from V and 6 bases from J, with 4 bases in between. The CDR3 spells CSVGDTQYF. In nucleotides, the CDR3 is TGCAGCGTCGGGGATACGCAGTATTTT.

This clone was seen only a few times. The rearrangement uses TRBV11-3 and TRBJ2-3; possible D gene TRBD1, 6 bases. The CDR3 covers 16 residues. Germline V lookup: CDR1 SGHNT, CDR2 YENEEA. V was cut by 4 bases and J by 8 bases, with 22 bases left in between. In nucleotides, the CDR3 is TGTGCCAGCAGCTCTACAGGGACGATCCGGGTTGGTACGCAGTATTTT. Protein: CASSSTGTIRVGTQYF. Combining the CDR3 with reference TRBV11-3 and TRBJ2-3 gives the whole variable domain EAGVVQSPRYKIIEKKQPVAFWCNPISGHNTLYWYLQNLGQGPELLIRYENEEAVDDSQLPKDRFSAERLKGVDSTLKIQPAELGDSAVYLCASSSTGTIRVGTQYFGPGTRLTVL.

This chain joins TRBV13 and TRBJ2-1, with 8 bases matching TRBD2. CDR1 and CDR2 from the germline V gene are PRHDT and FYEKMQ (reference sequence). V lost 2 bases, J lost 9 bases, and 12 bases stayed unmatched. The CDR3 covers 16 residues. The CDR3 sequence: CASSLFGERGRGEQFF. CDR3 nucleotides: TGTGCCAGCAGCTTATTCGGAGAGCGGGGGCGGGGTGAGCAGTTCTTC.

The J gene is TRBJ2-5, the V gene TRBV7-9; 9 bases are shared with TRBD2. This CDR3 spans 14 amino acids. CDR1 is SEHNR and CDR2 is FQNEAQ in the germline V gene (reference sequence). The junction had 8 bases not matched to a gene; V was cut back by 7 bases and J by 5 bases. The CDR3 here is CASTFSGSPETQYF. CDR3 sequence (DNA): TGTGCCAGCACCTTTAGCGGGAGTCCCGAGACCCAGTACTTC.

The rearrangement uses TRBV30 and TRBJ1-1; 8 nucleotides agree with TRBD1. Germline V gene sequence: CDR1 GTSNPN, CDR2 SVGIG (reference sequence). The junction had 4 bases not matched to a gene; V was cut back by 3 bases and J by 1 base. The CDR3 has 14 amino acids. This CDR3 reads CAWRRGQENTEAFF. The CDR3 bases are TGTGCCTGGAGGAGGGGACAGGAGAACACTGAAGCTTTCTTT.

This clone was found a few times. The chain combines TRBV19 with TRBJ2-5; TRBD2 matches at 7 bases. Trimming removed 9 bases from V and 4 bases from J; junction bases left unmatched: 11. CDR1 and CDR2 (germline): LNHDA, SQIVND (reference sequence). The CDR3 is made up of 14 amino acids. In DNA, the CDR3 is TGTGCCAGCCGCCGGGGAGGGCGGGGAGAGACCCAGTACTTC. This encodes CASRRGGRGETQYF.

The CDR3 protein is CASSRLASSYNEQFF. CDR3 sequence (DNA): TGTGCCAGCAGCCGCCTTGCTAGCAGCTACAATGAGCAGTTCTTC. The rearrangement joins TRBV6-5 to TRBJ2-1; D is possibly TRBD2 (5 bases). V was pared by 6 bases and J by 3 bases, with 15 bases between. CDR3 length: 15 residues. Germline lookup yields CDR1 MNHEY and CDR2 SVGAGI.

On this clone: The sample has other DNA sequences that encode this CDR3 too. V gene TRBV9 combines with J gene TRBJ1-2, with TRBD1 matching 8 bases. The CDR3 is 15 residues long. V lost 4 bases, J lost 2 bases, and 7 bases stayed unmatched. Germline lookup yields CDR1 SGDLS and CDR2 YYNGEE. This CDR3 is CASSPRTGSNYGYTF. The CDR3 DNA follows: TGTGCCAGCAGCCCCCGGACAGGGTCGAACTATGGCTACACCTTC.

The chain combines TRBV6-6 with TRBJ2-5, with 7 bases lining up with TRBD2. Per the germline V gene, CDR1 is MNHNY and CDR2 is SVGAGI (reference sequence). CDR3 length equals 13 residues. V lost 2 bases to trimming and J lost 4 bases; unmatched junction nucleotides: 1. The CDR3 sequence is CASSYAGVETQYF. CDR3 sequence (DNA): TGTGCCAGCAGTTACGCGGGAGTAGAGACCCAGTACTTC.

This clone was seen a few times. The V gene is TRBV27, the J gene TRBJ1-5, with D uncertain. V lost 1 base and J lost 0, with 10 bases in between. This CDR3 has 16 residues. The germline CDR1 and CDR2 sequences are MNHEY and SMNVEV (reference sequence). CDR3: CASSLLAVNSNQPQHF. CDR3 nucleotides: TGTGCCAGCAGTTTATTGGCAGTCAATAGCAATCAGCCCCAGCATTTT.

In this sample, this clone turned up a few times. The chain combines TRBV5-1 with TRBJ2-1, with 8 bases that match TRBD2. V dropped 5 bases and J dropped 8; count of bases not matched to a gene: 9. The CDR3 is made up of 14 amino acids. Germline V gene data show CDR1 as SGHRS and CDR2 as YFSETQ. The CDR3 DNA is TGCGCCAGCAGAGGGGTAGCGGGATCCGATGAGCAGTTCTTC. It encodes CASRGVAGSDEQFF.